Listed here are 18 T cell receptor beta chains from one sample, sequenced in a study of T cells in Graves' hyperthyroidism and ophthalmopathy (dated by TCRdb to between 2018 and 2020). The library was obtained by multiplex PCR. Sequenced on an Illumina HiSeq 2000. The TCR beta CDR3 regions were amplified from the RNA transcripts. The first round of RT-PCR for the TCR CDR3 was performed with the HTBI primer set and the Qiagen OneStep RT-PCR kit. TCRdb redid the processing of the public reads, applying fastp at Q25 and MiXCR, and retained in-frame beta chains. Entries are consolidated by CDR3 protein sequence, retaining the most common genes and DNA. The sample table shows roughly 360,000 distinct CDR3 sequences, and about 13% are seen once. The ten largest clones represent less than 25% of the sample. Material for sequencing was blood. The receptor source for this set is a man aged 30 to 39 with Graves' hyperthyroidism that later progressed to Graves' ophthalmopathy.

There are a few counts of this clonotype. This may be a read error: a much more frequent sequence differs by one nucleotide. V usage is TRBV2 and J usage is TRBJ1-2; TRBD1 matches 7 bases. CDR3 length equals 14 residues. Germline V gives CDR1 SNHLY, CDR2 FYNNEI. The CDR3 sequence is CASTRDRGDYGHTF. The CDR3 coding sequence is TGTGCCAGCACCCGGGACAGAGGGGACTATGGCCACACCTTC.

The V gene is TRBV4-1, the J gene TRBJ1-1, with TRBD1 as a possible D gene (5 bases). V lost 7 bases to trimming and J lost 4 bases, with 19 bases between them. The germline V gene has CDR1 MGHRA and CDR2 YSYEKL. CDR3 length: 15 residues. CDR3 loop: CASTPARGGITEAFF. The CDR3 DNA follows: TGCGCCAGCACTCCGGCGAGGGGTGGAATCACTGAAGCTTTCTTT.

This clonotype showed up just a few times. V and J are TRBV12-3 or TRBV12-4 and TRBJ2-7, with D perhaps TRBD1 (6 bases). Trimming removed 6 bases at V and 3 bases at J, with 15 bases between. The CDR3 is made up of 14 amino acids. CDR3 sequence (DNA): TGTGCCAGCAGCCTATGGGCAGGGGACTACGAGCAGTACTTC. Protein product: CASSLWAGDYEQYF.

The chain couples TRBV6-5 to TRBJ2-1; unclear D gene. Germline CDR1 is MNHEY and CDR2 is SVGAGI. V was trimmed by 4 bases and J by 1 base, leaving 11 bases between them. The CDR3 is 15 amino acids. CDR3 in amino acids: CASSSRTLSYNEQFF. CDR3 nucleotides: TGTGCCAGCAGTTCTCGGACCTTATCCTACAATGAGCAGTTCTTC.

This clonotype was found many times. The V gene is TRBV28, the J gene TRBJ2-1; D perhaps matches TRBD1 (5 bases). The CDR3 runs to 16 residues. Trimming stripped 5 bases from V and 4 bases from J, with 18 bases between. The germline V gene has CDR1 MDHEN and CDR2 SYDVKM. This chain's CDR3 is CASSTQTGPPYNEQFF. The CDR3, as DNA: TGTGCCAGCAGTACCCAAACAGGTCCCCCTTACAATGAGCAGTTCTTC.

J is TRBJ1-5 and V is TRBV20-1, with 7 bases fitting TRBD1. Trimming at V came to 3 bases and at J to 0 bases, leaving 5 bases not matched to a gene. The CDR3 consists of 15 residues. Germline CDR1 and CDR2: DFQATT and SNEGSKA (reference sequence). The DNA of the CDR3 is TGCAGTGCTAGGGGACAGATGTATAGCAATCAGCCCCAGCATTTT. Its protein product is CSARGQMYSNQPQHF.

The rearrangement links TRBV5-6 to TRBJ2-7, with 7 bases matching TRBD2. The length of the CDR3 is 17 residues. The V gene end was trimmed by 0 bases and the J gene end by 2 bases; junction bases not matched to a gene: 11. The germline V gene encodes CDR1 SGHDT and CDR2 YYEEEE. The CDR3 spells CASSLAWDWAGAYEQYF. The DNA of the CDR3 is TGTGCCAGCAGCTTGGCCTGGGACTGGGCGGGGGCCTACGAGCAGTACTTC.

This clonotype showed up many times. The V call is TRBV12-3 or TRBV12-4, the J call TRBJ2-7; 7 bases are a match to TRBD1. CDR3 size: 13 residues. V lost 7 bases to trimming and J lost 5 bases; unmatched junction nucleotides: 8. The CDR3 is CASTERTGNEQYF. CDR3 DNA sequence: TGTGCCAGCACAGAACGGACAGGAAACGAGCAGTACTTC.

This clonotype was found a few times. The V call is TRBV6-2 or TRBV6-3, the J call TRBJ1-4, with TRBD1 matching 9 bases. V lost 6 bases, J lost 8 bases, and 10 bases stayed unmatched. Germline loops: CDR1 MNHEY, CDR2 SVGEGT. The CDR3 loop spans 15 amino acids. The CDR3 is CASRDPGQGVEKLFF. The DNA for the CDR3 is TGTGCCAGCAGAGACCCGGGACAGGGTGTCGAAAAACTGTTTTTT.

This chain joins TRBV19 and TRBJ1-2; TRBD1 matches 9 bases. From germline, CDR1 is LNHDA and CDR2 SQIVND (reference sequence). The CDR3 covers 13 residues. V was clipped by 7 bases and J by 4 bases; unmatched bases: 4. This CDR3 is CASKAQGAYGYTF. The CDR3 DNA sequence: TGTGCCAGTAAGGCACAGGGGGCCTATGGCTACACCTTC. The variable domain in full, with the rest retrieved from reference TRBV19 and TRBJ1-2, is DGGITQSPKYLFRKEGQNVTLSCEQNLNHDAMYWYRQDPGQGLRLIYYSQIVNDFQKGDIAEGYSVSREKKESFPLTVTSAQKNPTAFYLCASKAQGAYGYTFGSGTRLTVV.

The chain recombines TRBV29-1 with TRBJ2-7, with TRBD1 as a possible D gene (6 bases). Looked up from germline, CDR1 is SQVTM and CDR2 is ANQGSEA. V was trimmed by 5 bases and J by 3 bases, leaving 8 bases between them. CDR3 length equals 11 residues. The CDR3 nucleotides read TGCAGCGTTAAACAGGGCTACGAGCAGTACTTC. This codes for CSVKQGYEQYF.

The chain employs TRBV20-1 and TRBJ1-2, with 9 bases that match TRBD1. This CDR3 has 12 residues. CDR1 is DFQATT, CDR2 SNEGSKA, per germline (reference sequence). CDR3 in amino acids: CSTTGGTYGYTF. Here the CDR3 DNA reads TGCAGCACGACAGGGGGGACCTATGGCTACACCTTC.

This clonotype has at least ten counts. This chain connects TRBV30 to TRBJ1-1; the D is unclear. The CDR3 loop spans 13 amino acids. The V gene lost 3 bases and the J gene lost 2 bases, with 10 bases spanning the gap. The germline CDR1 and CDR2 sequences are GTSNPN and SVGIG (reference sequence). CDR3 in DNA: TGTGCCTGGAGGTCCTCCAGAAACACTGAAGCTTTCTTT. It yields the protein CAWRSSRNTEAFF.

This clonotype was detected ten times or more. The chain employs TRBV2 and TRBJ1-2; a possible D gene is TRBD1 (6 bases). The CDR3 spans 14 residues. Trimming pared 8 bases from V and 6 bases from J, leaving 19 bases between. Per the germline V gene, CDR1 is SNHLY and CDR2 is FYNNEI. CDR3 in amino acids: CASRSGQYKNGYTF. The DNA for the CDR3 is TGTGCCAGCCGCTCAGGACAGTACAAAAATGGCTACACCTTC.

This rearrangement joins TRBV20-1 to TRBJ2-5; TRBD2 is a possible D gene (6 bases). The CDR3 consists of 15 residues. Germline values: CDR1 DFQATT, CDR2 SNEGSKA (reference sequence). Deletions cut 6 bases from V and 5 bases from J, with 22 bases between. In DNA form, the CDR3 reads TGCAGTGCCCCCAAGCCGGGGGATACTCACGAGACCCAGTACTTC. This gives the protein CSAPKPGDTHETQYF.

This clonotype was recorded many times. This sequence joins TRBV13 and TRBJ1-2; unclear D gene. The CDR3 runs 13 residues. Per the germline V gene, CDR1 is PRHDT and CDR2 is FYEKMQ (reference sequence). Trimming removed 5 bases from V and 3 bases from J, with 10 bases in between. The CDR3 loop reads CASSEDGDYGYTF. The CDR3 DNA reads TGTGCCAGCAGCGAGGACGGGGACTATGGCTACACCTTC.

Ten or more counts support this clonotype. This chain joins TRBV12-5 and TRBJ2-3, with TRBD1 identical over 10 bases. The CDR3 spans 18 residues. Unmatched junction bases numbered 10, after V lost 0 bases and J lost 4 bases. Germline V CDR1 and CDR2: LGHNT, FRNRAP. CDR3 residues: CASGLVLRRDRGSDTQYF. The CDR3 DNA reads as TGTGCTAGTGGTTTGGTACTCAGGCGGGACAGGGGATCAGATACGCAGTATTTT.

V is TRBV4-1 and J is TRBJ2-3, with D perhaps matching TRBD2 (6 bases). The germline CDR1 and CDR2 sequences are MGHRA and YSYEKL. The CDR3 spans 15 residues. V was trimmed by 0 bases and J by 5 bases, leaving 12 bases between them. The CDR3 nucleotides read TGCGCCAGCAGCCAAGAAAGACTAGTGGTAGATACGCAGTATTTT. As protein: CASSQERLVVDTQYF.